Sequencing of this T cell receptor (beta chain) was carried out in a study of T cells in women clearing cervical HPV infection. Remarks on this clone: Its antigen is unidentified. With the read ending 3 residues before the CDR3 end, the germline J gene is used to fill in that end.

The CDR3 sequence is 14 residues long. With 0 bases removed from V and 6 bases from J, the gap between germline ends came to 11 bases. Germline V gives CDR1 LNHDA, CDR2 SQIVND (reference sequence). General study results and limits: T-cell numbers per sample were unknown and may explain richness differences.

Clones were read by immunoSEQ multiplex PCR, and TCRdb kept only the in-frame ones, dropping some. This sample's table reports around 31,000 clones. This chain uses TRBV19 with TRBJ1-1, with D possibly matching TRBD1 (6 bases). The receptor comes from a woman between 18 and 70 years old with a cervical HPV16 infection that either progressed to CIN3+ or cleared (not recorded which). Material for sequencing was blood buffy coat. The CDR3 region is CASSIELRGPEAFF. The covered CDR3 bases are TGTGCCAGTAGTATAGAACTCAGGGGCCCTGAA. The variable domain in full, completed from reference TRBV19 and TRBJ1-1, reads DGGITQSPKYLFRKEGQNVTLSCEQNLNHDAMYWYRQDPGQGLRLIYYSQIVNDFQKGDIAEGYSVSREKKESFPLTVTSAQKNPTAFYLCASSIELRGPEAFFGQGTRLTVV.